This paragraph covers one T cell receptor (beta chain) sequence. In the study's own analysis: Quantification of nucleated cells was approximated via reference gene primer amplification. TCRdb's table, derived via immunoSEQ multiplex PCR, lists solely in-frame clones and lacks some. V and J calls and clone size come straight from that table; D and trimming were deduced from the DNA. The sample lists about 180,000 clones; 89% were seen once. V dropped 1 base and J dropped 6 bases, with 12 bases sitting between them. The CDR3 length is 15 residues. The germline CDR1 and CDR2 sequences are MNHNS and SASEGT. This sample is part of a study of blood T cell repertoires in COVID-19. About the study: Italy, Spain and the United States were the sources of the convalescent and acute COVID-19 samples. PBMCs, B-cell-depleted T cells, or T cells provided the cDNA or gDNA that made up the material.

The TCR was taken from a man aged 18 to 30 who had recovered from COVID-19. This sequence joins TRBV6-1 and TRBJ2-2; the D is unclear. Sequences were obtained from peripheral blood. The CDR3 region has the DNA TGTGCCAGCAGTGAAGGGGTCGACTTCTCCGGGGAGCTGTTTTTT. It translates to CASSEGVDFSGELFF.